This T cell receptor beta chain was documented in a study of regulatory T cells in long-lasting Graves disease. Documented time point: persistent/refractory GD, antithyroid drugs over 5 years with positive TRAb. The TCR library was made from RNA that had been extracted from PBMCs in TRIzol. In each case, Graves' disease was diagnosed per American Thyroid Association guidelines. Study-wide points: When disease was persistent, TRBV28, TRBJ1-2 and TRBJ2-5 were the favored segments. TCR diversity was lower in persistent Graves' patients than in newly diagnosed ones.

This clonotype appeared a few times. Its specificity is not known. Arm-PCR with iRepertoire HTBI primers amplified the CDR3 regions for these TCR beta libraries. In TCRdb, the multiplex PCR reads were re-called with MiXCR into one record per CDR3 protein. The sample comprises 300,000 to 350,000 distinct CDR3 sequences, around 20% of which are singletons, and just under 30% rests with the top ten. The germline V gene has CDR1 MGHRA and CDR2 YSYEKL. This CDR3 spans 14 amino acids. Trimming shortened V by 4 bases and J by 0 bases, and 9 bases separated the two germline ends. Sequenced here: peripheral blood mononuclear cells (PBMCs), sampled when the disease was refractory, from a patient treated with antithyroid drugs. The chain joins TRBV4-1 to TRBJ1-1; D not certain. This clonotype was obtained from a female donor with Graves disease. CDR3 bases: TGCGCCAGCAGCCTACGGAACATGAACACTGAAGCTTTCTTT. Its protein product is CASSLRNMNTEAFF.